One sample yielded the 9 T cell receptor beta chains listed below, sequenced in a study of blood T cell repertoires in COVID-19. Produced via immunoSEQ multiplex PCR; TCRdb's table is partial and in-frame only. The table lists more than 200,000 clones, 80% to 90% of them singletons. Sequencing input: peripheral blood. The receptors were gathered from an elderly woman with COVID-19, enrolled during active disease.

The genes are TRBV5-1 and TRBJ1-2, with 7 bases matching TRBD1. Germline V gene data show CDR1 as SGHRS and CDR2 as YFSETQ. The CDR3 length is 15 residues. V was clipped by 0 bases and J by 2 bases; unmatched bases: 4. This CDR3 is CASSLGDRPNYGYTF. The CDR3 coding sequence is TGCGCCAGCAGCTTGGGGGACAGACCAAACTATGGCTACACCTTC.

J is TRBJ2-2 and V is TRBV5-5; 11 positions agree with TRBD1. The CDR3 is made up of 16 amino acids. V shed 4 bases, J shed 2 bases, and the junction held 4 bases outside the gene matches. Germline V CDR1 and CDR2: SGHKS, YYEKEE (reference sequence). Here the CDR3 DNA reads TGTGCCAGCAGCCACGGACAGGGGGCAAACACCGGGGAGCTGTTTTTT. Translation: CASSHGQGANTGELFF.

The count of this clone is one. The chain combines TRBV18 with TRBJ2-5; D possibly corresponds to TRBD1 (6 bases). V was trimmed by 0 bases and J by 7 bases, leaving 21 bases between them. The CDR3 loop spans 17 amino acids. Germline CDR1 KGHSH, CDR2 LQKENI. The DNA for the CDR3 is TGTGCCAGCTCACCACCGGGGGCCACAGGGAGCTTAGCGACCCAGTACTTC. Its translation: CASSPPGATGSLATQYF.

This clone turned up a few times. The V and J genes are TRBV19 and TRBJ1-1, with 7 bases aligning to TRBD1. The CDR3 consists of 15 residues. V dropped 7 bases and J dropped 0; count of bases not matched to a gene: 8. CDR1 is LNHDA and CDR2 is SQIVND in the germline V gene (reference sequence). The CDR3 spells CASTRTGGLNTEAFF. DNA of the CDR3: TGTGCCAGTACCCGGACAGGCGGGTTGAACACTGAAGCTTTCTTT.

The J gene is TRBJ2-7, the V gene TRBV11-3; TRBD2 agrees at 8 bases. This CDR3 is built from 19 residues. Germline V gives CDR1 SGHNT, CDR2 YENEEA. V lost 5 bases to trimming and J lost 1 base; unmatched junction nucleotides: 19. The DNA for the CDR3 is TGTGCCAGCAGCCTCGGGAGGGCAAACGGGGGCCCTAGGTCCTACGAGCAGTACGTC. This gives the protein CASSLGRANGGPRSYEQYV.

Remarks on this clone: In the same sample, other DNA sequences code for this CDR3. The chain has TRBV10-3 and TRBJ2-1, with D possibly matching TRBD2 (6 bases). The germline V gene has CDR1 ENHRY and CDR2 SYGVKD. This CDR3 is built from 15 residues. Trimming removed 0 bases from V and 4 bases from J, with 10 bases in between. CDR3 protein: CAISESGGGYNEQFF. The CDR3 bases are TGTGCCATCAGTGAGTCGGGTGGGGGGTACAATGAGCAGTTCTTC.

A single count supports this clone. The chain links TRBV5-5 to TRBJ1-6; D remains ambiguous. Germline values: CDR1 SGHKS, CDR2 YYEKEE (reference sequence). The CDR3 is 15 amino acids. Trimming pared 4 bases from V and 7 bases from J, leaving 15 bases between. The CDR3 DNA reads as TGTGCCAGCAGCCCGTGGGCGGGCCCGAATTCACCCCTCCACTTT. Encoded protein: CASSPWAGPNSPLHF. Supplemented by reference TRBV5-5 and TRBJ1-6, the full variable domain reads DAGVTQSPTHLIKTRGQQVTLRCSPISGHKSVSWYQQVLGQGPQFIFQYYEKEERGRGNFPDRFSARQFPNYSSELNVNALLLGDSALYLCASSPWAGPNSPLHFGNGTRLTVT.

The chain carries TRBV20-1 and TRBJ1-6; 10 bases are a match to TRBD1. Germline CDR1 and CDR2: DFQATT and SNEGSKA (reference sequence). CDR3 size: 14 residues. V gave up 3 bases and J gave up 10 bases; unmatched junction bases: 6. The CDR3 coding sequence is TGCAGTGCTAGTGGAGGGACAGGGGACTCACCCCTCCACTTT. This encodes CSASGGTGDSPLHF.

This chain uses TRBV11-3 with TRBJ2-3, with a tentative D call TRBD2 (5 bases). The CDR3 sequence is 14 residues long. Trimming removed 1 base at V and 0 bases at J, with 5 bases between. The germline gives CDR1 SGHNT, CDR2 YENEEA. The CDR3 region is CASSLGGSTDTQYF. The CDR3 nucleotides are TGTGCCAGCAGCTTAGGAGGGAGCACAGATACGCAGTATTTT.